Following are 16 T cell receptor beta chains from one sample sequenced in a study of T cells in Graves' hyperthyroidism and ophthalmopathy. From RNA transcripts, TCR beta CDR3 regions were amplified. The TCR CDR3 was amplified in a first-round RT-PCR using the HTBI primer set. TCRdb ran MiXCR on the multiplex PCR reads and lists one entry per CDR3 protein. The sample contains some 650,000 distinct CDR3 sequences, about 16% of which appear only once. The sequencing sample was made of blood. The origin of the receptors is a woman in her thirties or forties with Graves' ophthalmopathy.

CDR3 residues: CSAVAGGYEQYF. In DNA form, the CDR3 reads TGCAGTGCCGTAGCGGGAGGTTACGAGCAGTACTTC. This rearrangement joins TRBV20-1 to TRBJ2-7; the match to TRBD2 covers 10 bases. CDR3 length: 12 residues. The germline CDR1 and CDR2 sequences are DFQATT and SNEGSKA (reference sequence). The J segment lost 4 bases and the V segment lost 6 bases, leaving 3 bases of the junction unmatched.

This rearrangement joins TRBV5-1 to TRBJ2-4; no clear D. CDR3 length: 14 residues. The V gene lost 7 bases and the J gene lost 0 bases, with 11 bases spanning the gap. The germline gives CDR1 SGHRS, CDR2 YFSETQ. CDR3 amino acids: CASGVRVAKNIQYF. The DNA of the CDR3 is TGCGCCAGCGGAGTAAGGGTAGCCAAAAACATTCAGTACTTC.

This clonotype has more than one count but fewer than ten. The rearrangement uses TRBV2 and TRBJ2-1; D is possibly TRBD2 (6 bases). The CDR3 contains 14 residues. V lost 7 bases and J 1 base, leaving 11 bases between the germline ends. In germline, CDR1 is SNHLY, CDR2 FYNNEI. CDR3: CASIESGSYNEQFF. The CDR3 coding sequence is TGTGCCAGCATCGAAAGCGGGTCCTACAATGAGCAGTTCTTC.

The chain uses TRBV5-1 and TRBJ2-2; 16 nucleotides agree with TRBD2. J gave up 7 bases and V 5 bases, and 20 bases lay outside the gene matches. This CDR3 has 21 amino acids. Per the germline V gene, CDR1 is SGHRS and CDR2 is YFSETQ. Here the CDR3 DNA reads TGCGCCAGCAGACAAGCCCCGGGACTAGCGGGAGGGAGCCGAACCGGCGGGGAGCTGTTTTTT. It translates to CASRQAPGLAGGSRTGGELFF.

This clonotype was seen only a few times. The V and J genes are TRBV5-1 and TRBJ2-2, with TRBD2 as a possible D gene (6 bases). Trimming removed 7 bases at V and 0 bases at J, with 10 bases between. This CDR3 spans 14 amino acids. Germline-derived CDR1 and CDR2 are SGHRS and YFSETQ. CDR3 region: CASYGLTNTGELFF. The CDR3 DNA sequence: TGCGCCAGCTACGGACTAACGAACACCGGGGAGCTGTTTTTT.

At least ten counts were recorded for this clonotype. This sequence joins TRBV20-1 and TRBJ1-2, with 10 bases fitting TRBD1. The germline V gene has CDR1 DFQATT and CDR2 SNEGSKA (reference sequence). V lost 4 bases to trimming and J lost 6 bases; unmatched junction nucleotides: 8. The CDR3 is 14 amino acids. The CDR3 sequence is CSATKPDRGDGYTF. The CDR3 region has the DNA TGCAGTGCTACCAAACCGGACAGGGGGGATGGCTACACCTTC.

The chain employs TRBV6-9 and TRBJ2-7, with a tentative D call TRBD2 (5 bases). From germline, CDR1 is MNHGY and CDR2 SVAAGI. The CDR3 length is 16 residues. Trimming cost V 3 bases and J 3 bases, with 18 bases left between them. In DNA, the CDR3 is TGTGCCAGCAGTTACGCTGAGGGTCCCTGGGGCTACGAGCAGTACTTC. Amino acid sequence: CASSYAEGPWGYEQYF.

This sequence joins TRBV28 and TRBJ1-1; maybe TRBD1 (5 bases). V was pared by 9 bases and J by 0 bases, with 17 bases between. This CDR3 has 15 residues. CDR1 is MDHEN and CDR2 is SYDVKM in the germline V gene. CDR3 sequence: CASPPGRNMNTEAFF. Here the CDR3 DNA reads TGTGCCAGTCCGCCGGGACGGAACATGAACACTGAAGCTTTCTTT.

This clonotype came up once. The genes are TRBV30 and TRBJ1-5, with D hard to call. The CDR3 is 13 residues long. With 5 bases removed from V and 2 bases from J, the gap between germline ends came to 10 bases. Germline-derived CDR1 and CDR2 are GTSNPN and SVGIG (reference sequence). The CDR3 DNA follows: TGTGCCTGGGCGGTTAGCGGCAATCAGCCCCAGCATTTT. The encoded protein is CAWAVSGNQPQHF.

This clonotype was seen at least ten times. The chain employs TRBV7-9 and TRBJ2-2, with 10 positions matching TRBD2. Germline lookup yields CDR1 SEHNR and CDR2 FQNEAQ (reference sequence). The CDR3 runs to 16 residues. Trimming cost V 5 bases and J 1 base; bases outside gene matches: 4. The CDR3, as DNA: TGTGCCAGCAGCCCGTTAGCGGGAGGGAACACCGGGGAGCTGTTTTTT. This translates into CASSPLAGGNTGELFF.

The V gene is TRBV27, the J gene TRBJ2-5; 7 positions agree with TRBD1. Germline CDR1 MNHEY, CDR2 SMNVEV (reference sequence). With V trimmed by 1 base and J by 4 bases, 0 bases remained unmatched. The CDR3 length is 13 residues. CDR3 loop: CASSLYRGETQYF. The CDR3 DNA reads TGTGCCAGCAGTTTATACAGGGGAGAGACCCAGTACTTC.

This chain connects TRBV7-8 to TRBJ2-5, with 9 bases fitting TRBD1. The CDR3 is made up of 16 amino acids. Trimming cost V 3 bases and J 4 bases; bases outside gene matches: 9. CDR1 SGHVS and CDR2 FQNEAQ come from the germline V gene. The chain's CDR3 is CASSFTTGTGLETQYF. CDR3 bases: TGTGCCAGCAGCTTTACAACCGGGACAGGGTTAGAGACCCAGTACTTC.

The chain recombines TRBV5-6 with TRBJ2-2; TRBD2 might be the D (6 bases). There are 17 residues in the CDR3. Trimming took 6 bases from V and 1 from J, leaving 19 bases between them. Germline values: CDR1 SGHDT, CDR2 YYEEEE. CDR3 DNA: TGTGCCAGCAACTATGCGCGGAGCGGGCAGAACACCGGGGAGCTGTTTTTT. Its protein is CASNYARSGQNTGELFF. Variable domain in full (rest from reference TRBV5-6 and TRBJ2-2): DAGVTQSPTHLIKTRGQQVTLRCSPKSGHDTVSWYQQALGQGPQFIFQYYEEEERQRGNFPDRFSGHQFPNYSSELNVNALLLGDSALYLCASNYARSGQNTGELFFGEGSRLTVL.

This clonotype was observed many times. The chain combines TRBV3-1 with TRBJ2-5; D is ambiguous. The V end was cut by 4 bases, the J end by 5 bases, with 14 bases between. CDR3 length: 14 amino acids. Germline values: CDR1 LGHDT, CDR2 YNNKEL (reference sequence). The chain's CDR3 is CASSPTTLHETQYF. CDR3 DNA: TGTGCCAGCAGCCCAACCACCCTCCATGAGACCCAGTACTTC.

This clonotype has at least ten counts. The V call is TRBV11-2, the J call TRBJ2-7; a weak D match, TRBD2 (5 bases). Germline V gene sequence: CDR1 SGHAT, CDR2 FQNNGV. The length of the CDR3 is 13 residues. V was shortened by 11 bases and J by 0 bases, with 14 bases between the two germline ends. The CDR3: CAGGRISSYEQYF. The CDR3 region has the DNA TGTGCCGGAGGACGTATTAGCTCCTACGAGCAGTACTTC.

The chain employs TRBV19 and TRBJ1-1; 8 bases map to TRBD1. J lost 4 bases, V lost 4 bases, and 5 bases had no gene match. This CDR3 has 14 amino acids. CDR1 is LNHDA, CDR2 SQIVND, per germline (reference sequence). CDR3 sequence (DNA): TGTGCCAGTAGTACCGCAGGGGGCGGCACTGAAGCTTTCTTT. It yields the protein CASSTAGGGTEAFF.